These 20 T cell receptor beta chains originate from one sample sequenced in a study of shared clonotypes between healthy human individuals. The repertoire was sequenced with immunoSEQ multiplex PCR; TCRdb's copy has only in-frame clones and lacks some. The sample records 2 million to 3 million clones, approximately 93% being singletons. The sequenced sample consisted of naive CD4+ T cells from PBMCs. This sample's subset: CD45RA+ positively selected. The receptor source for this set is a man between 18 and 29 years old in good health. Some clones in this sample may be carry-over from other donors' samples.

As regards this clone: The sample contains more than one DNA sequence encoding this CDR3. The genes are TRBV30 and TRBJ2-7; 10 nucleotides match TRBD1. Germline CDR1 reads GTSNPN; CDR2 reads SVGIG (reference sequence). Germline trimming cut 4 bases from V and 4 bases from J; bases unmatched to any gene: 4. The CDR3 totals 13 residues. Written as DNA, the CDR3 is TGTGCCTGGACTGGGGACAGGGGATACGAGCAGTACTTC. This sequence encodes CAWTGDRGYEQYF.

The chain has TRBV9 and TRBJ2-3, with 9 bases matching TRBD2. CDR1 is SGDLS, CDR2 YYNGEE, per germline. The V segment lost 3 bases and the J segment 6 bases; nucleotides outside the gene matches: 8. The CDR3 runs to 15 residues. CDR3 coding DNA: TGTGCCAGCAGCGGTACTGCGGGAGGGACCGATACGCAGTATTTT. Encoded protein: CASSGTAGGTDTQYF.

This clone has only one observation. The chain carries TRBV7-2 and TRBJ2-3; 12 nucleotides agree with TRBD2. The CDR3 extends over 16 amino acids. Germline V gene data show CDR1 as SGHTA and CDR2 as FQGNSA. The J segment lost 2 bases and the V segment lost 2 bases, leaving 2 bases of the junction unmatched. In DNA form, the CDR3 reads TGTGCCAGCAGCTTATGGACTAGCGGGATCACAGATACGCAGTATTTT. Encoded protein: CASSLWTSGITDTQYF.

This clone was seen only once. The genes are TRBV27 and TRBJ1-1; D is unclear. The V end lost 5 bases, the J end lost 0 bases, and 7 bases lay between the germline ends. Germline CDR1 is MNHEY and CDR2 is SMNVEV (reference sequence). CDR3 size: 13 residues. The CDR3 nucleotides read TGTGCCAGCAGTCCTCACATGAACACTGAAGCTTTCTTT. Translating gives CASSPHMNTEAFF.

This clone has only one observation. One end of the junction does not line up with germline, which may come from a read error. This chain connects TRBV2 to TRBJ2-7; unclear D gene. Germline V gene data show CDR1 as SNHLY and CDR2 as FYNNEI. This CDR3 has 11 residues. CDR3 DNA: TGTGTCAGCACCGACTCCTACGAGCAGTACTTC. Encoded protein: CVSTDSYEQYF.

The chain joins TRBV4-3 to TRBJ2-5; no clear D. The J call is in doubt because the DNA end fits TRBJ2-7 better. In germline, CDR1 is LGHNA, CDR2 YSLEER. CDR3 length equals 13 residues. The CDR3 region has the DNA TGCGCCAGCAGTAGGGCATTCTCCTACGAGCAGTACTTC. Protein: CASSRAFSYEQYF.

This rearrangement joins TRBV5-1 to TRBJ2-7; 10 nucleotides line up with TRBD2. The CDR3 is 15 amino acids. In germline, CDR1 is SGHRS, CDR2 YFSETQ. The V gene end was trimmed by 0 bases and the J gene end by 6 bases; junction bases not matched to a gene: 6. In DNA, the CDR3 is TGCGCCAGCAGCTTGGTGGTAGCGGGAGGCAGCGAGCAGTACTTC. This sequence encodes CASSLVVAGGSEQYF.

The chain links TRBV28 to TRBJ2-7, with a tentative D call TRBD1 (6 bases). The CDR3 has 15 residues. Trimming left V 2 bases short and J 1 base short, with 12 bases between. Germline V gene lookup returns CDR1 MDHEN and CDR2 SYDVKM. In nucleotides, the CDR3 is TGTGCCAGCAGTTTAACCCAGGGGTTTTCCTACGAGCAGTACTTC. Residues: CASSLTQGFSYEQYF.

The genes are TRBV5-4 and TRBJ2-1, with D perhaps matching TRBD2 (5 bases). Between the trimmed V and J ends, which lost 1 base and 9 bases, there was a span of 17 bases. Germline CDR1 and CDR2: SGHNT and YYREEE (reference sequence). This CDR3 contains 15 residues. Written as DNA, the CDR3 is TGTGCCAGCAGCTTGCGGTCGGCTAGCAACGGTGAGCAGTTCTTC. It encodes CASSLRSASNGEQFF.

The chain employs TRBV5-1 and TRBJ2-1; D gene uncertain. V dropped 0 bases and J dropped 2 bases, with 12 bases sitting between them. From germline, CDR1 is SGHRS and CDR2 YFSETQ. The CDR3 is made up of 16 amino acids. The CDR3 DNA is TGCGCCAGCAGCTTGGATCTAGGGTCAGCCTACAATGAGCAGTTCTTC. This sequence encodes CASSLDLGSAYNEQFF.

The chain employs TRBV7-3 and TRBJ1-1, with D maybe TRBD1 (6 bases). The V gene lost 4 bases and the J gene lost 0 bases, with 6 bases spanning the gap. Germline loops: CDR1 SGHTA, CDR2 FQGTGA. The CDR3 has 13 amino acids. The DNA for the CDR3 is TGTGCCAGCAGCTGGGGGCTGAACACTGAAGCTTTCTTT. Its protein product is CASSWGLNTEAFF.

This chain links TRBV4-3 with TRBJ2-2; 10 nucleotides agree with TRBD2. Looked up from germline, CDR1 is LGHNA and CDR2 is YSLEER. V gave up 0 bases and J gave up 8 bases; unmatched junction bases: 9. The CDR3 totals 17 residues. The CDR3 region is CASSQDLSGRARGELFF. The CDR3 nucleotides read TGCGCCAGCAGCCAAGATTTGAGCGGGAGGGCTCGTGGGGAGCTGTTTTTT.

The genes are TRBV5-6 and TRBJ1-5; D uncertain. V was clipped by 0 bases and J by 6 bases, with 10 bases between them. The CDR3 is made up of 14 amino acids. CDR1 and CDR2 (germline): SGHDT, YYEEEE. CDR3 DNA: TGTGCCAGCAGCTTGGGGTCAGTAGGTCAGCCCCAGCATTTT. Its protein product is CASSLGSVGQPQHF.

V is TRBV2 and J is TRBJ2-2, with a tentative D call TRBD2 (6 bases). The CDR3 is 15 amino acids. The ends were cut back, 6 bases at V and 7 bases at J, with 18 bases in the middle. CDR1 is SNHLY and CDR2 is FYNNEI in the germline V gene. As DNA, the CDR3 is TGTGCCAGCAGGGGACTCCCAGTCGGGGGCGGGGAGCTGTTTTTT. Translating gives CASRGLPVGGGELFF.

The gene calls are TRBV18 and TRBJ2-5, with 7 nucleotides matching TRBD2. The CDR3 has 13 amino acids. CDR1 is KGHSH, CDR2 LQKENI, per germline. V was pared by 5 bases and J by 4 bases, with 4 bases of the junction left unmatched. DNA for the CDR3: TGTGCCAGCTCATCCTCGGGGGGAGAGACCCAGTACTTC. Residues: CASSSSGGETQYF.

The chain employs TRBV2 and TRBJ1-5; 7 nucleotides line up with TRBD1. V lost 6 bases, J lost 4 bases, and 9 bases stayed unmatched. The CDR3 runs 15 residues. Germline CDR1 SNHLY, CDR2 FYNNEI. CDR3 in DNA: TGTGCCAGCAGACTCAACAGGGGTGGAAATCAGCCCCAGCATTTT. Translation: CASRLNRGGNQPQHF. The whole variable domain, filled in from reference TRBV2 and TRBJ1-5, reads EPEVTQTPSHQVTQMGQEVILRCVPISNHLYFYWYRQILGQKVEFLVSFYNNEISEKSEIFDDQFSVERPDGSNFTLKIRSTKLEDSAMYFCASRLNRGGNQPQHFGDGTRLSIL.

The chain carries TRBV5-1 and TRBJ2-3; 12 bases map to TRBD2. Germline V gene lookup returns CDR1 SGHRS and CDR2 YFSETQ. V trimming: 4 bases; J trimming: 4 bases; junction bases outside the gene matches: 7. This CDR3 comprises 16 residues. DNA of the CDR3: TGCGCCAGCAGCCCGAGACTAGCGGGAGACCCAGATACGCAGTATTTT. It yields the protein CASSPRLAGDPDTQYF. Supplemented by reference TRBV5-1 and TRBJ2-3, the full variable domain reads KAGVTQTPRYLIKTRGQQVTLSCSPISGHRSVSWYQQTPGQGLQFLFEYFSETQRNKGNFPGRFSGRQFSNSRSEMNVSTLELGDSALYLCASSPRLAGDPDTQYFGPGTRLTVL.

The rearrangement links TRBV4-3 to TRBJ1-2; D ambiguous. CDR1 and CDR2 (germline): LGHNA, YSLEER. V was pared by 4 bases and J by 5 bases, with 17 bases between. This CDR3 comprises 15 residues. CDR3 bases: TGCGCCAGCAGCCTCCGGCCCGACCCCTCTTATGGCTACACCTTC. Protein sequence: CASSLRPDPSYGYTF.

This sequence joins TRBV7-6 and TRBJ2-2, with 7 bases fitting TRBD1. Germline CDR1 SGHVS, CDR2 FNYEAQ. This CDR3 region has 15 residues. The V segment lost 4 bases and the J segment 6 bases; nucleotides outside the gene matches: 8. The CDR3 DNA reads TGTGCCAGCAGCTGGGGCCAGGGGGTCCCCGGGGAGCTGTTTTTT. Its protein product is CASSWGQGVPGELFF.

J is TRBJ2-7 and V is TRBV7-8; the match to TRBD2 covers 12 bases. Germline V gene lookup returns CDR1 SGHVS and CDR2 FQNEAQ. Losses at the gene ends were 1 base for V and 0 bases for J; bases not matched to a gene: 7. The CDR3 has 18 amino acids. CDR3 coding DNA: TGTGCCAGCAGCTTAGGGGGACTAGCGGGCTTAAGCTCCTACGAGCAGTACTTC. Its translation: CASSLGGLAGLSSYEQYF.